Listed below are T cell receptor beta chains from one sample, sequenced in a study of cytomegalovirus exposure and HLA in healthy donors. The data were produced by immunoSEQ multiplex PCR, yet TCRdb's version contains in-frame clones alone and is incomplete. The data show 200,000 or so clones, about four fifths seen once. The specimen was PBMCs. These receptor sequences come from a woman aged 45-65 years in good health and CMV-seropositive. Each CDR3 is given with its conserved first and last residue. D genes are given only for firm matches. A row's size may be missing; if present it is once, few, many or a size class.

J: TRBJ2-3
D: TRBD1
V: TRBV7-8
size: once
CDR3: CASSSRGQGTDTQYF
DNA: TGTGCCAGCAGCTCTCGAGGACAGGGGACAGATACGCAGTATTTT

J: TRBJ1-5
D: NA
V: TRBV7-9
size: NA
CDR3: CASSLNSRGDQPQHF
DNA: TGTGCCAGCAGTTTGAATTCCAGGGGCGATCAGCCCCAGCATTTT

J: TRBJ1-2
D: NA
V: TRBV29-1
size: NA
CDR3: CSVGGSGYGYTF
DNA: TGCAGCGTTGGAGGATCTGGCTATGGCTACACCTTC

J: TRBJ1-4
D: TRBD1
V: TRBV7-9
size: few
CDR3: CASSSTGYEKLFF
DNA: TGTGCCAGCAGCTCGACAGGGTATGAAAAACTGTTTTTT

J: TRBJ2-1
D: TRBD1
V: TRBV13
size: NA
CDR3: CASSLWDRGSYNEQFF
DNA: TGTGCCAGCAGCTTATGGGACAGGGGGTCCTACAATGAGCAGTTCTTC

J: TRBJ2-6
D: NA
V: TRBV7-9
size: NA
CDR3: CASSRNTRGANVLTF
DNA: TGTGCCAGCAGCCGCAACACCAGAGGGGCCAACGTCCTGACTTTC

J: TRBJ1-2
D: NA
V: TRBV5-6
size: few
CDR3: CASSDALSGHYGYTF
DNA: TGTGCCAGCAGCGACGCCCTCTCAGGGCACTATGGCTACACCTTC

J: TRBJ1-1
D: NA
V: TRBV9
size: NA
CDR3: CASSVGGGVNTEAFF
DNA: TGTGCCAGCAGCGTAGGGGGAGGGGTGAACACTGAAGCTTTCTTT

J: TRBJ2-3
D: NA
V: TRBV5-6
size: once
CDR3: CASSSREGTDTQYF
DNA: TGTGCCAGCAGCTCCCGCGAGGGCACAGATACGCAGTATTTT

J: TRBJ2-7
D: TRBD1
V: TRBV4-3
size: NA
CDR3: CARLPLRGRRDYEQYF
DNA: TGCGCCAGACTCCCACTGAGGGGGCGAAGGGATTACGAGCAGTACTTC

J: TRBJ2-7
D: TRBD1
V: TRBV11-2
size: NA
CDR3: CASSFGQGSYEQYF
DNA: TGTGCCAGCAGCTTCGGACAGGGGTCCTACGAGCAGTACTTC

J: TRBJ1-4
D: TRBD1
V: TRBV28
size: NA
CDR3: CASSLPRTGGNEKLFF
DNA: TGTGCCAGCAGTTTACCCCGGACAGGGGGCAATGAAAAACTGTTTTTT

J: TRBJ1-1
D: NA
V: TRBV7-9
size: NA
CDR3: CASSLLRNTEAFF
DNA: TGTGCCAGCAGCTTGCTGAGAAACACTGAAGCTTTCTTT

J: TRBJ1-2
D: NA
V: TRBV2
size: NA
CDR3: CASSERGDYGYTF
DNA: TGTGCCAGCAGTGAACGAGGAGACTATGGCTACACCTTC

J: TRBJ2-3
D: NA
V: TRBV2
size: NA
CDR3: CASAVTNTQYF
DNA: TGTGCCAGCGCAGTCACAAATACGCAGTATTTT